This entry lists 5 T cell receptor beta chains sequenced from one sample in a study of T-cell memory formation after mild COVID-19. Each CDR3 protein is one row after TCRdb ran MiXCR on the 5' RACE reads. The top ten clones hold roughly two fifths of a sample with more than 85,000 distinct CDR3 sequences, more than 9.5% of them seen once. The sequenced sample was PBMCs or a T cell subset sorted from them (not recorded which). The receptors shown here come from a man aged 18 to 30 who had mild COVID-19 (a few samples of this study predate the infection). Cell type and time point are not known.

The sample holds a few counts of this clonotype. The rearrangement uses TRBV6-5 and TRBJ2-1, with D possibly TRBD1 on 6 matching bases. Trimming shortened V by 2 bases and J by 4 bases, and 6 bases separated the two germline ends. The length of the CDR3 is 13 residues. The germline V gene encodes CDR1 MNHEY and CDR2 SVGAGI. The CDR3 sequence: CASSYRGYNEQFF. CDR3 coding DNA: TGTGCCAGCAGTTACAGGGGGTACAATGAGCAGTTCTTC.

The chain couples TRBV6-4 to TRBJ2-5; TRBD2 matches 8 bases. Germline V CDR1 and CDR2: MRHNA, SNTAGT. CDR3 length equals 15 residues. Trimming removed 3 bases from V and 5 bases from J; junction bases left unmatched: 8. The CDR3 spells CASSESSGGRETQYF. The CDR3 nucleotides read TGTGCCAGCAGTGAGTCGAGCGGGGGAAGGGAGACCCAGTACTTC.

The V and J genes are TRBV27 and TRBJ2-7, with D possibly TRBD1 on 6 matching bases. CDR1 is MNHEY and CDR2 is SMNVEV in the germline V gene (reference sequence). V shed 5 bases and J shed 11 bases, with 28 bases lying between them. The CDR3 length is 16 residues. The CDR3 is CASSIDPNRAVNSEYF. The CDR3 DNA reads as TGTGCCAGCAGTATTGATCCCAACAGGGCGGTGAACTCGGAGTACTTC.

A few counts support this clonotype. The rearrangement joins TRBV12-3 or TRBV12-4 to TRBJ1-6; D remains ambiguous. The CDR3 extends over 14 amino acids. Deletions cut 5 bases from V and 7 bases from J, with 12 bases between. The CDR3 here is CASSGRSGNSPLHF. Here the CDR3 DNA reads TGTGCCAGCAGTGGCAGGTCCGGGAATTCACCCCTCCACTTT.

This clonotype was seen ten or more times. V and J are TRBV3-1 and TRBJ2-1, with 8 bases fitting TRBD1. V lost 2 bases, J lost 7 bases, and 4 bases stayed unmatched. Germline V lookup: CDR1 LGHDT, CDR2 YNNKEL (reference sequence). The CDR3 has 14 residues. CDR3 residues: CASSQTGGWNEQFF. In nucleotides, the CDR3 is TGTGCCAGCAGCCAAACAGGGGGATGGAATGAGCAGTTCTTC.